The rows below give T cell receptor beta chains drawn from one sample of a study of blood T cell repertoires in COVID-19. Sequenced by immunoSEQ multiplex PCR; TCRdb stores in-frame clones only, minus some. The sample lists about 120,000 clones, almost 90% seen once, with 3.8% in the top ten. Sequencing was carried out using peripheral blood. Receptors originate from a woman aged 55-70 years with COVID-19, enrolled during active disease. The CDR3 runs from the conserved cysteine through the conserved F or W. A D gene is named only where the DNA matches it firmly. The size of a clone is reported for some rows only, either as once, few or many, or as a class for expanded clones.

d_call: NA
v_call: TRBV7-2
clone_size: NA
cdr3_length: 14
j_call: TRBJ1-1
cdr3_nt: TGTGCCAGCAGCTATGGACGGGGGAACACTGAAGCTTTCTTT
cdr3_aa: CASSYGRGNTEAFF

d_call: TRBD1
v_call: TRBV18
clone_size: NA
cdr3_length: 13
j_call: TRBJ2-7
cdr3_nt: TGTGCCAGCTCACCGGGACAGACCTACGAGCAGTACTTC
cdr3_aa: CASSPGQTYEQYF

d_call: TRBD1
v_call: TRBV9
clone_size: NA
cdr3_length: 14
j_call: TRBJ2-7
cdr3_nt: TGTGCCAGCAGCGAAGGGACAGGGATCTACGAGCAGTACTTC
cdr3_aa: CASSEGTGIYEQYF

d_call: NA
v_call: TRBV3-1/TRBV3-2
clone_size: NA
cdr3_length: 13
j_call: TRBJ2-5
cdr3_nt: TGTGCCAGCAGCCCCCCGTACCAAGAGACCCAGTACTTC
cdr3_aa: CASSPPYQETQYF

d_call: TRBD2
v_call: TRBV3-1/TRBV3-2
clone_size: few
cdr3_length: 11
j_call: TRBJ2-1
cdr3_nt: TGTGCCAGCAGGGCTAGCGGGGAGCAGTTCTTC
cdr3_aa: CASRASGEQFF

d_call: NA
v_call: TRBV7-3
clone_size: NA
cdr3_length: 15
j_call: TRBJ2-1
cdr3_nt: TGTGCCAGCAGCTCCGACAGGAGCTCCTACAATGAGCAGTTCTTC
cdr3_aa: CASSSDRSSYNEQFF

d_call: NA
v_call: TRBV3-1/TRBV3-2
clone_size: NA
cdr3_length: 17
j_call: TRBJ1-4
cdr3_nt: TGTGCCAGCAGCCAAGAAAAGATGGCGACAGAATTTGAAAAACTGTTTTTT
cdr3_aa: CASSQEKMATEFEKLFF

d_call: TRBD1
v_call: TRBV25-1
clone_size: NA
cdr3_length: 15
j_call: TRBJ1-2
cdr3_nt: TGTGCCAGCAGTGAATCAGCAGGGGGCGGCTATGGCTACACCTTC
cdr3_aa: CASSESAGGGYGYTF

d_call: NA
v_call: TRBV12-3/TRBV12-4
clone_size: once
cdr3_length: 11
j_call: TRBJ2-1
cdr3_nt: TGTGCCAGCAGTTCAGGCAATGAGCAGTTCTTC
cdr3_aa: CASSSGNEQFF

d_call: NA
v_call: TRBV2
clone_size: NA
cdr3_length: 14
j_call: TRBJ2-3
cdr3_nt: TGTGCCAGTGGACCGGCTAGCAAGGTAGATACGCAGTATTTT
cdr3_aa: CASGPASKVDTQYF

d_call: NA
v_call: TRBV4-1
clone_size: NA
cdr3_length: 15
j_call: TRBJ1-1
cdr3_nt: TGCGCCAGCAGCCAAGTTGGCTTAATGAACACTGAAGCTTTCTTT
cdr3_aa: CASSQVGLMNTEAFF

d_call: NA
v_call: TRBV6-2/TRBV6-3
clone_size: NA
cdr3_length: 14
j_call: TRBJ2-7
cdr3_nt: TGTGCCAGCAGTTACCCGGGACTTATCTACGAGCAGTACTTC
cdr3_aa: CASSYPGLIYEQYF

d_call: TRBD1
v_call: TRBV10-1
clone_size: NA
cdr3_length: 16
j_call: TRBJ1-5
cdr3_nt: TGCGCCAGCATCGACTACAGGGGCGATGGCAATCAGCCCCAGCATTTT
cdr3_aa: CASIDYRGDGNQPQHF

d_call: TRBD1
v_call: TRBV6-1
clone_size: NA
cdr3_length: 16
j_call: TRBJ1-6
cdr3_nt: TGTGCCAGCAGTGTTACAGGGGGCTCCTATAATTCACCCCTCCACTTT
cdr3_aa: CASSVTGGSYNSPLHF

d_call: TRBD1
v_call: TRBV7-2
clone_size: NA
cdr3_length: 14
j_call: TRBJ1-4
cdr3_nt: TGTGCCAGCAGCCTTGGACAGGGGTCTGAAAAACTGTTTTTT
cdr3_aa: CASSLGQGSEKLFF

d_call: TRBD1
v_call: TRBV18
clone_size: few
cdr3_length: 18
j_call: TRBJ2-3
cdr3_nt: TGTGCCAGCTCACCATTCACAGGGGGCTTGGCTGGCACAGATACGCAGTATTTT
cdr3_aa: CASSPFTGGLAGTDTQYF

d_call: TRBD2
v_call: TRBV10-3
clone_size: NA
cdr3_length: 15
j_call: TRBJ2-7
cdr3_nt: TGTGCCATCAGTGTCCCAGCGGGGGTGCACTACGAGCAGTACTTC
cdr3_aa: CAISVPAGVHYEQYF

d_call: TRBD2
v_call: TRBV5-1
clone_size: NA
cdr3_length: 17
j_call: TRBJ2-7
cdr3_nt: TGCGCCAGCAGCTCCCGGCTCGGGGGGAGGGGCGGGTACGAGCAGTACTTC
cdr3_aa: CASSSRLGGRGGYEQYF

d_call: TRBD2
v_call: TRBV7-9
clone_size: NA
cdr3_length: 15
j_call: TRBJ2-3
cdr3_nt: TGTGCCAGCAGTAGCGGGGGCCCCACCACAGATACGCAGTATTTT
cdr3_aa: CASSSGGPTTDTQYF

d_call: NA
v_call: TRBV7-2
clone_size: once
cdr3_length: 12
j_call: TRBJ1-2
cdr3_nt: TGTGCCAGCAGCACTGACAGCTATGGCTACACCTTC
cdr3_aa: CASSTDSYGYTF

d_call: NA
v_call: TRBV5-1
clone_size: NA
cdr3_length: 15
j_call: TRBJ2-2
cdr3_nt: TGCGCCAGCAGCTTGAGGACAGCGAACACCGGGGAGCTGTTTTTT
cdr3_aa: CASSLRTANTGELFF

d_call: TRBD1
v_call: TRBV3-1/TRBV3-2
clone_size: NA
cdr3_length: 13
j_call: TRBJ2-2
cdr3_nt: TGTGCCAGCAGGGACAGGGACACCGGGGAGCTGTTTTTT
cdr3_aa: CASRDRDTGELFF

d_call: NA
v_call: TRBV7-2
clone_size: NA
cdr3_length: 13
j_call: TRBJ2-7
cdr3_nt: TGTGCCAGCAGCATCCGGGTCTCCTACGAGCAGTACTTC
cdr3_aa: CASSIRVSYEQYF

d_call: TRBD2
v_call: TRBV3-1/TRBV3-2
clone_size: NA
cdr3_length: 16
j_call: TRBJ2-1
cdr3_nt: TGTGCCAGCAGCCAAGTTGGGCGGGGGGGCAAGGTTGAGCAGTTCTTC
cdr3_aa: CASSQVGRGGKVEQFF

d_call: TRBD1
v_call: TRBV12-3/TRBV12-4
clone_size: NA
cdr3_length: 13
j_call: TRBJ2-5
cdr3_nt: TGTGCCAGCAGTTGTGGACAGGGTGAGACCCAGTACTTC
cdr3_aa: CASSCGQGETQYF

d_call: TRBD1
v_call: TRBV6-5
clone_size: NA
cdr3_length: 14
j_call: TRBJ2-5
cdr3_nt: TGTGCCAGCAGACAGACAGGGGCCCCCGAGACCCAGTACTTC
cdr3_aa: CASRQTGAPETQYF

d_call: NA
v_call: TRBV7-2
clone_size: NA
cdr3_length: 15
j_call: TRBJ1-2
cdr3_nt: TGTGCCAGCAGCAACCCTCGGACAGCGACCTATGGCTACACCTTC
cdr3_aa: CASSNPRTATYGYTF

d_call: NA
v_call: TRBV19
clone_size: NA
cdr3_length: 18
j_call: TRBJ1-5
cdr3_nt: TGTGCCAGTAGTATCGGTGGTAGATGGGGGCCCAGGGATCAGCCCCAGCATTTT
cdr3_aa: CASSIGGRWGPRDQPQHF

d_call: TRBD1
v_call: TRBV6-5
clone_size: NA
cdr3_length: 14
j_call: TRBJ1-4
cdr3_nt: TGTGCCAGCAGACAGGGACAGCGAGGGGAAAAACTGTTTTTT
cdr3_aa: CASRQGQRGEKLFF

d_call: TRBD1
v_call: TRBV28
clone_size: once
cdr3_length: 15
j_call: TRBJ1-2
cdr3_nt: TGTGCCAGCAGTCCGGACAGGGGTAAAATCTATGGCTACACCTTC
cdr3_aa: CASSPDRGKIYGYTF

d_call: NA
v_call: TRBV6-6
clone_size: NA
cdr3_length: 17
j_call: TRBJ1-2
cdr3_nt: TGTGCCAGCAGTCCCACAGGGAAACGACGTACTAACTATGGCTACACCTTC
cdr3_aa: CASSPTGKRRTNYGYTF